These T cell receptor beta chains were read from a single sample in a study of shared clonotypes between healthy human individuals. TCRdb's copy holds only in-frame clones and misses some; the assay was immunoSEQ multiplex PCR. The sample has some 1,900,000 clones, around 96% seen once; the top ten hold 1% to 1.5%. The sample consisted of naive CD8+ T cells sorted from blood. These receptors all come from a man aged 18 to 35 in good health. Both conserved end residues are part of each CDR3. D genes are given only for firm matches. Clone size is not always given. Where it is, it says once, few, many or a class for expanded clones.

clone_size	v_call	d_call	j_call	cdr3_aa	cdr3_nt
NA	TRBV19	TRBD2	TRBJ2-7	CASSWGTSGAFYEQYF	TGTGCCAGTAGTTGGGGGACTAGCGGTGCCTTCTACGAGCAGTACTTC
NA	TRBV10-3	TRBD1	TRBJ2-7	CAISARTGYEQYF	TGTGCCATCAGTGCCCGGACAGGGTACGAGCAGTACTTC
NA	TRBV7-9	NA	TRBJ1-1	CASSLFAGDTEAFF	TGTGCCAGCAGCTTATTTGCAGGTGACACTGAAGCTTTCTTT
NA	TRBV5-1	NA	TRBJ1-4	CASSSSSWTTNEKLFF	TGCGCCAGCAGCTCCTCGAGTTGGACAACTAATGAAAAACTGTTTTTT
few	TRBV9	NA	TRBJ1-1	CASSGPYTEAFF	TGTGCCAGCAGCGGTCCTTACACTGAAGCTTTCTTT
NA	TRBV6-6	TRBD2	TRBJ2-3	CASTLTSGGGDTQYF	TGTGCCAGCACCTTAACTAGCGGGGGAGGAGATACGCAGTATTTT
NA	TRBV7-9	NA	TRBJ2-2	CASSFEGLQNTGELFF	TGTGCCAGCAGCTTCGAGGGACTCCAGAACACCGGGGAGCTGTTTTTT
NA	TRBV5-6	NA	TRBJ2-7	CASSTATATPLRAQYF	TGTGCCAGCAGCACGGCGACAGCAACGCCCCTACGAGCGCAGTACTTC
NA	TRBV4-1	TRBD1	TRBJ1-2	CASSQAWDSGDYGYTF	TGCGCCAGCAGCCAAGCCTGGGACAGTGGCGACTATGGCTACACCTTC
NA	TRBV6-5	NA	TRBJ1-1	CASSYLATGLDEAFF	TGTGCCAGCAGTTATCTCGCTACAGGGCTGGATGAAGCTTTCTTT
NA	TRBV27	TRBD1	TRBJ1-5	CASSLLATGGGGNQPQHF	TGTGCCAGCAGTTTATTGGCTACAGGGGGCGGTGGCAATCAGCCCCAGCATTTT
NA	TRBV6-6	NA	TRBJ2-7	CAGGEAAAGGIYEQYF	TGTGCCGGAGGGGAGGCGGCGGCAGGGGGGATATACGAGCAGTACTTC
NA	TRBV15	NA	TRBJ2-1	CATSWGDYNEQFF	TGTGCCACCAGTTGGGGGGACTACAATGAGCAGTTCTTC
once	TRBV5-1	TRBD1	TRBJ2-1	CASSQRDRGYNEQFF	TGCGCCAGCAGCCAGAGGGACAGGGGGTACAATGAGCAGTTCTTC